These T cell receptor beta chains were read from a single sample in a study of early T cells in non-severe SARS-CoV-2 infection. MiXCR, applied by TCRdb to the 5' RACE reads, yields one record per CDR3 protein. In the table there are 35,000 to 50,000 distinct CDR3 sequences, roughly 6% of which are singletons. Source: whole blood, taken at baseline. The receptor source for this set is an adult who was a healthcare worker with PCR-confirmed SARS-CoV-2 infection or an uninfected control (not recorded which). The CDR3 runs from the conserved cysteine through the conserved F or W. Fields, in order: CDR3 protein, CDR3 DNA, clone size, J gene, V gene, D gene. The D gene is left open where the match is weak. Clone sizes are given selectively: once, few, many, or a class where the clone is expanded.

CDR3aa: CAWSVPNSPLHF
CDR3nt: TGTGCCTGGAGTGTCCCTAATTCACCCCTCCACTTT
abundance: many
j_gene: TRBJ1-6
v_gene: TRBV30
d_gene: .

CDR3aa: CAISGGGAGYIQYF
CDR3nt: TGTGCCATCAGTGGAGGGGGCGCGGGTTATATTCAGTACTTC
abundance: many
j_gene: TRBJ2-4
v_gene: TRBV10-3
d_gene: TRBD1

CDR3aa: CAIGNRERADTQYF
CDR3nt: TGTGCCATCGGAAACAGGGAAAGAGCAGATACGCAGTATTTT
abundance: few
j_gene: TRBJ2-3
v_gene: TRBV10-3
d_gene: .

CDR3aa: CASTYKDSPLHYGYTF
CDR3nt: TGTGCCAGCACTTACAAAGACAGCCCATTACACTATGGCTACACCTTC
abundance: many
j_gene: TRBJ1-2
v_gene: TRBV21-1
d_gene: .

CDR3aa: CASSETQNNSPLHF
CDR3nt: TGTGCCAGCAGTGAAACACAGAATAATTCACCCCTCCACTTT
abundance: many
j_gene: TRBJ1-6
v_gene: TRBV2
d_gene: .

CDR3aa: CASSHPGRPYEQYF
CDR3nt: TGTGCCAGCAGCCATCCAGGGAGACCCTACGAGCAGTACTTC
abundance: many
j_gene: TRBJ2-7
v_gene: TRBV3-1
d_gene: .

CDR3aa: CASSIRGGGRTDTQYF
CDR3nt: TGTGCCAGTAGTATCCGAGGCGGGGGCCGCACAGATACGCAGTATTTT
abundance: many
j_gene: TRBJ2-3
v_gene: TRBV19
d_gene: .

CDR3aa: CASSLAGETEAFF
CDR3nt: TGTGCCAGCAGCTTGGCCGGGGAGACTGAAGCTTTCTTT
abundance: many
j_gene: TRBJ1-1
v_gene: TRBV12-3/TRBV12-4
d_gene: .

CDR3aa: CATSDYRAETQYF
CDR3nt: TGTGCCACCAGTGACTACAGGGCGGAGACCCAGTACTTC
abundance: few
j_gene: TRBJ2-5
v_gene: TRBV24-1
d_gene: .

CDR3aa: CASSADYYEQYF
CDR3nt: TGTGCCAGCAGTGCGGACTACTACGAGCAGTACTTC
abundance: many
j_gene: TRBJ2-7
v_gene: TRBV25-1
d_gene: .

CDR3aa: CSALSLSGSSNQPQHF
CDR3nt: TGCAGTGCTCTAAGTTTGTCAGGGAGCAGCAATCAGCCCCAGCATTTT
abundance: many
j_gene: TRBJ1-5
v_gene: TRBV20-1
d_gene: .

CDR3aa: CAWIRGGSNSPLHF
CDR3nt: TGTGCCTGGATTAGGGGAGGGAGTAATTCACCCCTCCACTTT
abundance: .
j_gene: TRBJ1-6
v_gene: TRBV30
d_gene: .

CDR3aa: CASSHDRNTGELFF
CDR3nt: TGTGCCAGCAGCCATGACAGGAACACCGGGGAGCTGTTTTTT
abundance: many
j_gene: TRBJ2-2
v_gene: TRBV6-2/TRBV6-3
d_gene: .

CDR3aa: CASSQGQGPYGYTF
CDR3nt: TGTGCCAGCAGCCAAGGACAGGGACCCTATGGCTACACCTTC
abundance: .
j_gene: TRBJ1-2
v_gene: TRBV3-1
d_gene: TRBD1

CDR3aa: CASSLEKSLTDTQYF
CDR3nt: TGTGCCAGCAGCTTAGAAAAGTCGCTCACAGATACGCAGTATTTT
abundance: many
j_gene: TRBJ2-3
v_gene: TRBV7-9
d_gene: .

CDR3aa: CASSSERAPSTGSTDTQYF
CDR3nt: TGCGCCAGCAGCTCCGAGCGGGCGCCCTCAACCGGAAGCACAGATACGCAGTATTTT
abundance: many
j_gene: TRBJ2-3
v_gene: TRBV5-1
d_gene: .

CDR3aa: CASSLEGGSNQPQHF
CDR3nt: TGCGCCAGCAGCTTGGAAGGGGGCAGCAATCAGCCCCAGCATTTT
abundance: many
j_gene: TRBJ1-5
v_gene: TRBV5-1
d_gene: TRBD1

CDR3aa: CASKLRDLGGYTF
CDR3nt: TGTGCCAGCAAACTTCGGGACTTAGGGGGCTACACCTTC
abundance: few
j_gene: TRBJ1-2
v_gene: TRBV6-1
d_gene: .

CDR3aa: CASSLPGGAETQYF
CDR3nt: TGTGCCAGCAGCTTGCCGGGAGGGGCGGAGACCCAGTACTTC
abundance: many
j_gene: TRBJ2-5
v_gene: TRBV5-4
d_gene: TRBD2

CDR3aa: CASSPQIAGGLDEQFF
CDR3nt: TGTGCCAGCAGCCCCCAGATAGCGGGAGGATTGGATGAGCAGTTCTTC
abundance: many
j_gene: TRBJ2-1
v_gene: TRBV7-6
d_gene: TRBD2

CDR3aa: CASSLQTGARMQPQHF
CDR3nt: TGTGCCAGCAGCTTGCAGACAGGGGCGAGAATGCAGCCCCAGCATTTT
abundance: many
j_gene: TRBJ1-5
v_gene: TRBV5-5
d_gene: TRBD1

CDR3aa: CASSLGFSLTYF
CDR3nt: TGTGCCAGCAGCTTAGGGTTCTCCCTCACGTACTTC
abundance: many
j_gene: TRBJ2-7
v_gene: TRBV7-2
d_gene: .

CDR3aa: CASSLGVDGGLETQYF
CDR3nt: TGTGCCAGCAGCCTGGGTGTGGACGGGGGGCTGGAGACCCAGTACTTC
abundance: large
j_gene: TRBJ2-5
v_gene: TRBV5-8
d_gene: .

CDR3aa: CASSFAGANVLTF
CDR3nt: TGCGCCAGCAGCTTCGCTGGGGCCAACGTCCTGACTTTC
abundance: many
j_gene: TRBJ2-6
v_gene: TRBV5-1
d_gene: .

CDR3aa: CASSLAANIGDSGYTF
CDR3nt: TGTGCCAGCAGCTTAGCAGCAAATATAGGGGACAGTGGCTACACCTTC
abundance: many
j_gene: TRBJ1-2
v_gene: TRBV7-2
d_gene: TRBD1

CDR3aa: CASSASTGVAYEQYF
CDR3nt: TGTGCCAGCAGCGCCTCGACAGGGGTCGCGTACGAGCAGTACTTC
abundance: many
j_gene: TRBJ2-7
v_gene: TRBV11-3
d_gene: TRBD1

CDR3aa: CAISRLAGESDTQYF
CDR3nt: TGTGCCATCAGCAGACTAGCGGGAGAATCTGATACGCAGTATTTT
abundance: many
j_gene: TRBJ2-3
v_gene: TRBV10-3
d_gene: TRBD2

CDR3aa: CASSLGLAGDTGELFF
CDR3nt: TGTGCCAGCAGCTTAGGCTTAGCGGGGGACACCGGGGAGCTGTTTTTT
abundance: many
j_gene: TRBJ2-2
v_gene: TRBV13
d_gene: TRBD2

CDR3aa: CASSPGQGVWGTEAFF
CDR3nt: TGTGCCAGCAGTCCGGGACAGGGTGTCTGGGGGACTGAAGCTTTCTTT
abundance: many
j_gene: TRBJ1-1
v_gene: TRBV12-3/TRBV12-4
d_gene: TRBD1

CDR3aa: CASSQDNLEGTEAFF
CDR3nt: TGCGCCAGCAGCCAAGATAATCTCGAGGGGACTGAAGCTTTCTTT
abundance: many
j_gene: TRBJ1-1
v_gene: TRBV4-1
d_gene: .

CDR3aa: CASSQFQGGEKLFF
CDR3nt: TGTGCCAGCAGCCAGTTCCAGGGGGGTGAAAAACTGTTTTTT
abundance: many
j_gene: TRBJ1-4
v_gene: TRBV13
d_gene: TRBD1

CDR3aa: CASSLVNTEAFF
CDR3nt: TGTGCCAGCAGCTTGGTGAACACTGAAGCTTTCTTT
abundance: many
j_gene: TRBJ1-1
v_gene: TRBV7-2
d_gene: .

CDR3aa: CASSPRQGVINEQFF
CDR3nt: TGCGCCAGCAGCCCAAGGCAGGGAGTGATCAATGAGCAGTTCTTC
abundance: many
j_gene: TRBJ2-1
v_gene: TRBV5-1
d_gene: .

CDR3aa: CASSPRDSTEAFF
CDR3nt: TGTGCCAGCAGCCCCCGGGACAGCACTGAAGCTTTCTTT
abundance: .
j_gene: TRBJ1-1
v_gene: TRBV11-1
d_gene: TRBD1

CDR3aa: CASSPGQGLTGELFF
CDR3nt: TGTGCCAGCAGCCCCGGACAGGGCCTCACCGGGGAGCTGTTTTTT
abundance: many
j_gene: TRBJ2-2
v_gene: TRBV7-2
d_gene: TRBD1

CDR3aa: CASSIGLAGAQETQYF
CDR3nt: TGTGCTAGCAGCATCGGACTAGCGGGGGCACAAGAGACCCAGTACTTC
abundance: many
j_gene: TRBJ2-5
v_gene: TRBV7-7
d_gene: TRBD2

CDR3aa: CASSSSLMNTEAFF
CDR3nt: TGTGCCAGCAGCTCCAGCCTTATGAACACTGAAGCTTTCTTT
abundance: many
j_gene: TRBJ1-1
v_gene: TRBV7-2
d_gene: .

CDR3aa: CASSIDGSQGTEAFF
CDR3nt: TGCGCCAGCAGCATAGACGGGTCCCAAGGGACTGAAGCTTTCTTT
abundance: many
j_gene: TRBJ1-1
v_gene: TRBV5-1
d_gene: .

CDR3aa: CSARDWRGISTGELFF
CDR3nt: TGCAGTGCTAGAGACTGGCGGGGGATAAGCACCGGGGAGCTGTTTTTT
abundance: many
j_gene: TRBJ2-2
v_gene: TRBV20-1
d_gene: TRBD2

CDR3aa: CASSSQSGNNEQFF
CDR3nt: TGTGCCAGCAGCTCTCAGAGCGGGAACAATGAGCAGTTCTTC
abundance: many
j_gene: TRBJ2-1
v_gene: TRBV7-7
d_gene: TRBD2

CDR3aa: CASSRGGGQPQHF
CDR3nt: TGTGCCAGCAGTCGAGGGGGTGGGCAGCCCCAGCATTTT
abundance: many
j_gene: TRBJ1-5
v_gene: TRBV12-3/TRBV12-4
d_gene: .

CDR3aa: CSAISAGGGELFF
CDR3nt: TGCAGTGCCATTTCCGCCGGTGGCGGGGAGCTGTTTTTT
abundance: many
j_gene: TRBJ2-2
v_gene: TRBV20-1
d_gene: .

CDR3aa: CASSLGGTTGELFF
CDR3nt: TGTGCCAGCAGTTTAGGGGGCACCACCGGGGAGCTGTTTTTT
abundance: .
j_gene: TRBJ2-2
v_gene: TRBV12-3/TRBV12-4
d_gene: .

CDR3aa: CSAYPGTEQETQYF
CDR3nt: TGCAGTGCTTATCCCGGGACTGAACAAGAGACCCAGTACTTC
abundance: few
j_gene: TRBJ2-5
v_gene: TRBV20-1
d_gene: .

CDR3aa: CASSLFERNTEAFF
CDR3nt: TGTGCCAGCAGCTTATTTGAAAGGAACACTGAAGCTTTCTTT
abundance: many
j_gene: TRBJ1-1
v_gene: TRBV7-9
d_gene: .

CDR3aa: CASTSSHRGQFYEQYF
CDR3nt: TGTGCCAGCACATCCAGCCACAGGGGGCAATTCTACGAGCAGTACTTC
abundance: many
j_gene: TRBJ2-7
v_gene: TRBV28
d_gene: TRBD1

CDR3aa: CASSLRDSLYQETQYF
CDR3nt: TGTGCCAGCAGCTTAAGGGACAGTCTGTACCAAGAGACCCAGTACTTC
abundance: .
j_gene: TRBJ2-5
v_gene: TRBV11-2
d_gene: TRBD1

CDR3aa: CSVRQPDLTNTEVFF
CDR3nt: TGCAGCGTAAGACAGCCCGACCTAACCAACACTGAAGTTTTCTTT
abundance: many
j_gene: TRBJ1-1
v_gene: TRBV29-1
d_gene: .

CDR3aa: CASSDGLNTEAFF
CDR3nt: TGCGCCAGCAGCGACGGCCTGAACACTGAAGCTTTCTTT
abundance: many
j_gene: TRBJ1-1
v_gene: TRBV4-1
d_gene: .

CDR3aa: CSARETGLGSEAFF
CDR3nt: TGCAGTGCTAGGGAGACCGGTCTGGGATCTGAAGCTTTCTTT
abundance: many
j_gene: TRBJ1-1
v_gene: TRBV20-1
d_gene: .